The clone carrying this T cell receptor (beta chain) has more than one count but fewer than ten. These data originate in a study of early T cells in non-severe SARS-CoV-2 infection. Study information: Investigators sequenced bulk RNA drawn from unsorted whole blood, and chains remained unpaired.

Germline assignment: CDR1 KGHSH and CDR2 LQKENI. The V gene lost 5 bases and the J gene lost 2 bases, with 10 bases spanning the gap. The CDR3 covers 13 residues. Attachment of unique molecular identifiers was made to individual cDNA molecules. TCRdb analysed the 5' RACE reads with MiXCR anew, one entry per CDR3 protein. The table has approximately 70,000 distinct CDR3 sequences, approximately 11% seen once. This TCR was sampled from an adult who was a healthcare worker with PCR-confirmed SARS-CoV-2 infection or an uninfected control (not recorded which). Material: whole blood, obtained at baseline. The chain employs TRBV18 and TRBJ2-7; no definite D call. CDR3 sequence: CASSASTAYEQYF. Here the CDR3 DNA reads TGTGCCAGCTCAGCAAGCACAGCCTACGAGCAGTACTTC.